This T cell receptor beta chain was found in a study of T cells after yellow fever vaccination (dated by TCRdb to between 2019 and 2020). With regard to the full study: The SMART-Seq v4 Ultra Low Input RNA kit was used to prepare libraries from fractions with low cell numbers. To track T-cell clones before and after primary and booster YFV17D yellow fever vaccination, bulk TCR alpha and beta repertoires were sequenced longitudinally. Bulk PBMC replicates and cell subsets were isolated from blood drawn at multiple timepoints before and after both primary and secondary immunization. Two healthy male donors, one aged 18 to 30 and one aged 30 to 40 years, were included in the cohort.

In light of the paper, this sample's treatment or condition label describes: live attenuated yellow fever vaccine strain. A standard Ficoll-Paque protocol was used to isolate PBMCs from peripheral blood. CD4 and CD8 T-cell fractions were isolated with Dynabeads CD4 and CD8 positive selection kits. TriZol was used to extract RNA from bulk PBMCs, CD4 and CD8 fractions, and dextramer-positive and dextramer-negative fractions. Sequencer: Illumina NovaSeq 6000. Synthesis of TCR cDNA relied on 5'RACE template switching, a step that introduced a universal primer site along with unique molecular identifiers. Priming of cDNA synthesis was performed from both the TCR alpha and TCR beta constant segments. Two PCR steps were used to amplify libraries, with sample barcodes and sequencing adapters being added in the second step. Sequencing of libraries was done on Illumina HiSeq 2500 (2x100 bp) or NovaSeq (2x150 bp). Processing in the source paper ran as follows. Reads were demultiplexed and collapsed into UMI consensus sequences with MIGEC, and V(D)J alignment was performed with MiXCR. Vaccine-responding clonotypes were defined with edgeR using replicate PBMC samples, requiring FDR below 0.01 and a log2 fold change above 5 up to day 15. CD4 or CD8 identity was assigned to each bulk clonotype according to whether the clonotype was present at higher abundance in the sequenced CD4 repertoire or the sequenced CD8 repertoire. The raw public reads went through TCRdb reprocessing: fastp at Q25, MiXCR clone calling, in-frame beta chains kept. Rows with a matching CDR3 protein are joined into one entry that keeps the most common DNA and genes. The authors' filters were not applied to this entry. This sample lists about 170,000 distinct CDR3 sequences; around 10% were detected once. Approximately 34% of the sample lies in the top ten.

Overall study outcomes, separate from this receptor: The secondary T-cell response was weaker than the primary response but faster, peaking on day 5 instead of day 15. Computational filtering was needed because FACS-sorted repertoires could contain abundant contaminating clonotypes from the bulk population. A small fraction of clonotypes appeared in both the CD4 and CD8 compartments, likely as a result of convergent recombination. Only a couple of donors were included in the study, so the extent to which the findings can be generalized is limited. After the booster, most of the clones that had expanded following primary vaccination were detected again (roughly 96% of CD4 and 88% of CD8), which suggests that memory was broadly maintained.

A note on this clonotype: There is no known antigen for this receptor. Base qualities are not provided; no much larger clone lies one nucleotide away.

CDR1 and CDR2, looked up from the germline V gene, are SGHVS and FNYEAQ. The V and J ends are trimmed by 4 bases and 5 bases, leaving 14 bases between them. Its CDR3 holds 15 amino acids, cysteine through phenylalanine. CDR3 DNA only is kept here, 45 bases in frame from base 1. This clonotype was sampled from a man aged 18 to 29 who received the YFV17D yellow fever vaccine. The material was CD8+ T cells sorted from PBMCs, obtained 15 days after the yellow fever booster vaccination. The rearranged segments are TRBV7-6 and TRBJ2-2; matching of 8 bases hints at TRBD1 as the D gene. The DNA reads TGTGCCAGCAGCTCACAGGGGGGGCGGACCGGGGAGCTGTTTTTT. This encodes CASSSQGGRTGELFF.